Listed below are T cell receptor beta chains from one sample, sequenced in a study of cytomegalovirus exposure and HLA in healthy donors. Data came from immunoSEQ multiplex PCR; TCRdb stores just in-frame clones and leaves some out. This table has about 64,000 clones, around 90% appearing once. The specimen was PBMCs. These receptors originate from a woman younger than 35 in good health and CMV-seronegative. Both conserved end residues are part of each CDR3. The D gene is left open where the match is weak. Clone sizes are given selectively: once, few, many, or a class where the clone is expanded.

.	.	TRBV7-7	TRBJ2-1	CASSPAGVAYNEQFF	TGTGCTAGCAGCCCGGCCGGGGTGGCCTACAATGAGCAGTTCTTC
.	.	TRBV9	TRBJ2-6	CASTGMGTGANVLTF	TGTGCCAGCACCGGGATGGGAACTGGGGCCAACGTCCTGACTTTC
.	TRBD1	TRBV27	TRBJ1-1	CASSPRQGANTEAFF	TGTGCCAGCAGTCCTAGACAGGGGGCGAACACTGAAGCTTTCTTT
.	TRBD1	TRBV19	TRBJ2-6	CASSPNLGQGNSGANVLTF	TGTGCCAGTAGTCCTAACTTGGGACAGGGCAACTCTGGGGCCAACGTCCTGACTTTC
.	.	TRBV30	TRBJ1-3	CAWSVQSRNTIYF	TGTGCCTGGAGTGTACAGTCACGAAACACCATATATTTT
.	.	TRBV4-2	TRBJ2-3	CASSTGDTQYF	TGTGCCAGCAGCACCGGGGATACGCAGTATTTT
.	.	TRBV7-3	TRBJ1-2	CARGGEGAGNGYTF	TGTGCCAGGGGGGGTGAAGGGGCCGGAAATGGCTACACCTTC
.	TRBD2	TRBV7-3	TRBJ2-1	CASSLRPPGGSYNRDEQFF	TGTGCCAGCAGCTTAAGGCCCCCTGGCGGGAGTTATAATCGGGATGAGCAGTTCTTC
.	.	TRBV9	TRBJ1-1	CASSPKPQVQGTNLHTEAFF	TGTGCCAGCAGCCCAAAGCCCCAGGTGCAGGGGACTAACCTGCACACTGAAGCTTTCTTT
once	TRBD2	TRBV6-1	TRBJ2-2	CASRSGGSDTGELFF	TGTGCCAGCAGGTCGGGAGGGTCGGACACCGGGGAGCTGTTTTTT
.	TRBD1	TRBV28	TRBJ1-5	CASSPTGAVQPQHF	TGTGCCAGCAGTCCTACAGGGGCGGTTCAGCCCCAGCATTTT
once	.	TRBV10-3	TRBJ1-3	CAISETGSSGNTIYF	TGTGCCATCAGTGAGACAGGGAGCTCTGGAAACACCATATATTTT
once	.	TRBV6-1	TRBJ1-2	CASNLDRNYGYTF	TGTGCCAGCAATCTTGACAGGAACTATGGCTACACCTTC
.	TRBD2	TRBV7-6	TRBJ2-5	CASSLVAGGPVETQYF	TGTGCCAGCAGCTTAGTAGCGGGAGGGCCGGTGGAGACCCAGTACTTC
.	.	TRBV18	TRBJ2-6	CASSPFDIEATGANVLTF	TGTGCCAGCTCACCTTTCGATATAGAAGCTACTGGGGCCAACGTCCTGACTTTC
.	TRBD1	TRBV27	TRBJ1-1	CASSFQGAATEAFF	TGTGCCAGCAGTTTCCAGGGGGCTGCCACTGAAGCTTTCTTT
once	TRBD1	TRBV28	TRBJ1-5	CASRTGGSGGQPQHF	TGTGCCAGCAGGACAGGGGGCTCGGGGGGTCAGCCCCAGCATTTT
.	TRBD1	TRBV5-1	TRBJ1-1	CASSTGVNTEAFF	TGCGCCAGCAGCACAGGGGTGAACACTGAAGCTTTCTTT
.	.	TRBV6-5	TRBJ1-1	CASWHANTEAFF	TGTGCCAGCTGGCACGCGAACACTGAAGCTTTCTTT
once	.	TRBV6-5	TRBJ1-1	CASSSQGRSEAFF	TGTGCCAGCAGCTCACAGGGCCGGTCTGAAGCTTTCTTT
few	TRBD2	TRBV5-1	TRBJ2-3	CASSLGVAGADTQYF	TGCGCCAGCAGCTTGGGGGTAGCGGGAGCAGATACGCAGTATTTT
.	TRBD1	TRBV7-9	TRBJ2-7	CASSLGAGGNEQYF	TGTGCCAGCAGCTTAGGGGCAGGGGGCAACGAGCAGTACTTC
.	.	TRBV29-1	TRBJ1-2	CSVVIGTSYYYGYTF	TGCAGCGTTGTTATCGGTACTAGCTATTACTATGGCTACACCTTC
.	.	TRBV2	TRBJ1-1	CASSEGANTEAFF	TGTGCCAGCAGTGAAGGGGCGAACACTGAAGCTTTCTTT
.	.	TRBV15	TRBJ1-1	CATSNPDSYTEAFF	TGTGCCACCAGCAACCCGGACAGCTACACTGAAGCTTTCTTT
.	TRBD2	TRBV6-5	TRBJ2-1	CASSSILAGAYNEQFF	TGTGCCAGCAGTTCAATACTAGCGGGGGCGTACAATGAGCAGTTCTTC
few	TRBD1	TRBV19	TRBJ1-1	CASSPQGDRGWTEAFF	TGTGCCAGTAGCCCCCAGGGGGATAGAGGTTGGACTGAAGCTTTCTTT
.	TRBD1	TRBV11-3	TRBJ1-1	CASSLDLGQREAFF	TGTGCCAGCAGCTTAGATCTGGGACAGCGGGAAGCTTTCTTT
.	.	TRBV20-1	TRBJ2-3	CSAVRVDTQYF	TGCAGTGCTGTACGGGTGGATACGCAGTATTTT
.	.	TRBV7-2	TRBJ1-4	CASSLRKQGHREKLFF	TGTGCCAGCAGCCTCCGCAAACAGGGCCATCGGGAAAAACTGTTTTTT
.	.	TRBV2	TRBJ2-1	CASSPNAIGVGPDEQFF	TGTGCCAGCAGCCCAAACGCAATAGGGGTTGGTCCAGATGAGCAGTTCTTC
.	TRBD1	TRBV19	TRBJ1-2	CASSIVPGQGSGYTF	TGTGCCAGTAGTATAGTCCCGGGACAGGGCTCGGGCTACACCTTC
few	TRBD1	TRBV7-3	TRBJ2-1	CASSSAGTGADEQFF	TGTGCCAGCAGCTCGGCCGGGACAGGGGCCGATGAGCAGTTCTTC
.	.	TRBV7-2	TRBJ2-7	CASSWGPVTYEQYF	TGTGCCAGCAGCTGGGGGCCCGTAACCTACGAGCAGTACTTC
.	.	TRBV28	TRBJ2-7	CATTADYPYEQYF	TGTGCCACCACGGCAGACTACCCCTACGAGCAGTACTTC
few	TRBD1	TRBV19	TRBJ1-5	CATGTGAQPQHF	TGTGCCACCGGGACAGGGGCTCAGCCCCAGCATTTT
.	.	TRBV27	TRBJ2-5	CASSLGGARETQYF	TGTGCCAGCAGTTTGGGGGGGGCGCGCGAGACCCAGTACTTC
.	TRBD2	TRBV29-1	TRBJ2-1	CSVEFPSGNNEQFF	TGCAGCGTTGAATTCCCTAGCGGGAACAATGAGCAGTTCTTC
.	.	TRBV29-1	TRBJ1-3	CSAVGSGGNTIYF	TGCAGCGCGGTAGGGAGTGGTGGAAACACCATATATTTT
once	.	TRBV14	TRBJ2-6	CASSQDLGRGANVLTF	TGTGCCAGCAGCCAAGATCTTGGTAGAGGGGCCAACGTCCTGACTTTC
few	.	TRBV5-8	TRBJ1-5	CASSLWSGQPQHF	TGTGCCAGCAGCTTGTGGTCAGGTCAGCCCCAGCATTTT
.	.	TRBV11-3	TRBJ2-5	CASSLGSTPGETQYF	TGTGCCAGCAGCTTAGGGTCCACCCCGGGGGAGACCCAGTACTTC
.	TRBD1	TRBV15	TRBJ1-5	CATSSTQGAIAQPQHF	TGTGCCACCAGCAGTACACAGGGGGCGATCGCTCAGCCCCAGCATTTT
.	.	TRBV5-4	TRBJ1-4	CASSLWAGENEKLFF	TGTGCCAGCAGCTTGTGGGCAGGGGAAAATGAAAAACTGTTTTTT
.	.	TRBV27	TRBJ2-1	CASSLSDWEQFF	TGTGCCAGCAGTTTATCGGACTGGGAGCAGTTCTTC
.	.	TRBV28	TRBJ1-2	CASNLQGRGYTF	TGTGCCAGCAATCTACAGGGCCGTGGCTACACCTTC
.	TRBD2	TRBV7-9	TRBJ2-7	CASSQGLAGESYEQYF	TGTGCCAGCAGCCAGGGACTAGCGGGGGAGTCCTACGAGCAGTACTTC
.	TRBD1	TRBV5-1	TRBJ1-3	CASSSNRQGENTIYF	TGCGCCAGCAGCTCCAATCGACAGGGTGAAAACACCATATATTTT
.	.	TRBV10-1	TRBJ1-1	CASRAQEHTEAFF	TGCGCCAGCAGGGCACAGGAACACACTGAAGCTTTCTTT
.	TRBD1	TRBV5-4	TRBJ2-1	CASSSYGQGRNEQFF	TGTGCCAGCAGCTCTTATGGACAGGGGAGGAATGAGCAGTTCTTC
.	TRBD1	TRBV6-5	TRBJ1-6	CASRGQTGPPLHF	TGTGCCAGCAGAGGGCAGACAGGGCCTCCCCTCCACTTT
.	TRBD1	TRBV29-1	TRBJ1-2	CSVLPRDRGRLNYGYTF	TGCAGCGTTCTCCCCAGGGACAGGGGGCGCCTTAACTATGGCTACACCTTC
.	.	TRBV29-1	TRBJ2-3	CSVERESTDTQYF	TGCAGCGTTGAAAGGGAGTCCACAGATACGCAGTATTTT
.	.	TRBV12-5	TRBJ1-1	CASGQSGGRTEAFF	TGTGCTAGTGGTCAGTCTGGGGGGAGAACTGAAGCTTTCTTT
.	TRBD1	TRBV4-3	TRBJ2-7	CASSQVYSPGQRYEQYF	TGCGCCAGCAGCCAAGTCTACTCCCCGGGACAGAGATACGAGCAGTACTTC
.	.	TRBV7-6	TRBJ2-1	CASSLGIRGYNEQFF	TGTGCCAGCAGCTTAGGCATTCGGGGGTACAATGAGCAGTTCTTC
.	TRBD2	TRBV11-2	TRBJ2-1	CASTSGTSGVNSYNEQFF	TGTGCCAGCACCTCCGGGACTAGCGGGGTTAACTCCTACAATGAGCAGTTCTTC
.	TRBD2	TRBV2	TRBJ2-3	CASSGFPSGGDTQYF	TGTGCCAGCAGTGGGTTCCCTAGCGGGGGAGATACGCAGTATTTT